The 17 T cell receptor beta chains given below trace back to one sample, sequenced in a study of beta chain features in type 1 diabetes. The investigators reverse transcribed all of the isolated RNA, so they sequenced expressed TCRB transcripts. The protocol was immunoSEQ multiplex PCR, while the TCRdb copy is restricted to in-frame clones and leaves out a portion. The sample holds 140,000 or so clones; more than 9% are singletons and the top ten take approximately 1.3%. The sample consisted of naive CD4+ T cells from blood. The receptors derive from a young man in good health.

The chain carries TRBV21-1 and TRBJ2-3; the table calls TRBD2, which could not be checked here. TRBV21-1 is a known pseudogene. This CDR3 comprises 16 residues. The CDR3 sequence is CASSKARCPSTDTQYF. The CDR3 nucleotides read TGTGCCAGCAGCAAAGCCCGGTGTCCTAGCACAGATACGCAGTATTTT.

In its sample, this clone was seen a few times. The rearrangement uses TRBV7-2 and TRBJ2-1; 7 bases are a match to TRBD2. The CDR3 spans 17 residues. The trim removed 0 bases at V and 12 bases at J, leaving 17 bases unmatched. Germline V lookup: CDR1 SGHTA, CDR2 FQGNSA. Here the CDR3 reads CASSLASGPGGLIGQFF. The CDR3 DNA is TGTGCCAGCAGCTTAGCTAGCGGGCCAGGAGGGCTGATAGGGCAGTTCTTC.

This clone appeared a few times. The chain links TRBV19 to TRBJ1-1; 7 nucleotides align to TRBD1. There are 14 residues in the CDR3. V shed 6 bases, J shed 0 bases, and the junction held 4 bases outside the gene matches. From germline, CDR1 is LNHDA and CDR2 SQIVND (reference sequence). The CDR3: CASRQDRMNTEAFF. CDR3 DNA: TGTGCCAGTAGACAGGACAGGATGAACACTGAAGCTTTCTTT.

This rearrangement joins TRBV27 to TRBJ2-5; TRBD2 matches at 12 bases. The CDR3 is 18 amino acids. V lost 0 bases, J lost 5 bases, and 10 bases stayed unmatched. The germline gives CDR1 MNHEY, CDR2 SMNVEV (reference sequence). CDR3: CASSLSPASGGAWETQYF. For the CDR3, the DNA is TGTGCCAGCAGTTTATCTCCCGCTAGCGGGGGGGCCTGGGAGACCCAGTACTTC.

The chain carries TRBV4-2 and TRBJ2-7, with 7 bases identical to TRBD2. V trimming: 0 bases; J trimming: 0 bases; junction bases outside the gene matches: 8. Germline V gene lookup returns CDR1 LGHNA and CDR2 YNFKEQ. This CDR3 spans 17 amino acids. CDR3 sequence (DNA): TGTGCCAGCAGCCAAGATTTGTCAGGACTAGGCTCCTACGAGCAGTACTTC. It translates to CASSQDLSGLGSYEQYF.

This clone showed up just a few times. This chain uses TRBV7-2 with TRBJ2-4, with TRBD1 matching over 7 bases. The CDR3 has 16 residues. Trimming took 5 bases from V and 0 from J; bases not matched to a gene: 7. CDR1 SGHTA and CDR2 FQGNSA come from the germline V gene. CDR3 sequence: CASSPTGMLAKNIQYF. CDR3 DNA: TGTGCCAGCAGCCCGACAGGGATGCTAGCCAAAAACATTCAGTACTTC.

The table lists this clone with a few counts. This sequence joins TRBV5-1 and TRBJ2-2; tentatively, D is TRBD2 (5 bases). Looked up from germline, CDR1 is SGHRS and CDR2 is YFSETQ. The CDR3 is made up of 15 amino acids. With 1 base removed from V and 1 base from J, the gap between germline ends came to 8 bases. The chain's CDR3 is CASSLNGENTGELFF. The CDR3 bases are TGCGCCAGCAGCTTGAACGGGGAGAACACCGGGGAGCTGTTTTTT.

Ten or more counts support this clone. The V gene is TRBV7-9, the J gene TRBJ2-5; a possible D gene is TRBD1 (5 bases). This CDR3 has 14 residues. The germline V gene encodes CDR1 SEHNR and CDR2 FQNEAQ (reference sequence). V lost 5 bases and J 5 bases, leaving 15 bases between the germline ends. CDR3 nucleotides: TGTGCCAGCAGCATCGGACACCATAGGGAGACCCAGTACTTC. Translated: CASSIGHHRETQYF.

This clone came up a few times. For the CDR3, the DNA is TGTGCCAGCAGCTTGGTAGTAGCGGGGGGCATCACAGATACGCAGTATTTT. It encodes CASSLVVAGGITDTQYF. The rearrangement links TRBV5-4 to TRBJ2-3, with 10 bases fitting TRBD2. The CDR3 has 17 residues. J gave up 2 bases and V 0 bases, and 6 bases lay outside the gene matches. CDR1 SGHNT and CDR2 YYREEE come from the germline V gene (reference sequence).

The gene calls are TRBV7-2 and TRBJ2-2; D is possibly TRBD1 (6 bases). The V end lost 2 bases, the J end lost 4 bases, and 11 bases lay between the germline ends. The length of the CDR3 is 15 residues. Per the germline V gene, CDR1 is SGHTA and CDR2 is FQGNSA. CDR3 protein: CASSLNQGSTGELFF. The CDR3 DNA follows: TGTGCCAGCAGCTTAAACCAGGGGAGCACCGGGGAGCTGTTTTTT.

This clone was seen only a few times. The V and J genes are TRBV4-2 and TRBJ2-4, with 8 bases identical to TRBD1. Germline V gene sequence: CDR1 LGHNA, CDR2 YNFKEQ. The CDR3 consists of 18 residues. With 4 bases clipped from V and 4 bases from J, the junction kept 15 bases outside the gene matches. The CDR3 region is CASSLTTTGTGRKNIQYF. The CDR3 DNA follows: TGTGCCAGCAGCCTAACTACTACCGGGACAGGAAGGAAAAACATTCAGTACTTC.

This rearrangement joins TRBV5-8 to TRBJ2-1, with 10 bases identical to TRBD2. V lost 4 bases and J lost 8; bases outside the gene matches: 9. Germline V CDR1 and CDR2: SGHTS, YDEGEE. The CDR3 contains 15 residues. CDR3 sequence reads: CASSMLAGAQDEQFF. The CDR3 nucleotides read TGTGCCAGCAGCATGCTAGCGGGGGCCCAGGATGAGCAGTTCTTC. The variable domain in full, completed from reference TRBV5-8 and TRBJ2-1, reads EAGVTQSPTHLIKTRGQQATLRCSPISGHTSVYWYQQALGLGLQFLLWYDEGEERNRGNFPPRFSGRQFPNYSSELNVNALELEDSALYLCASSMLAGAQDEQFFGPGTRLTVL.

This clone was observed a few times. CDR3 sequence: CASSQEQRGAGDTQYF. As DNA, the CDR3 is TGCGCCAGCAGCCAAGAACAGCGGGGGGCGGGAGATACGCAGTATTTT. The rearrangement links TRBV4-3 to TRBJ2-3, with TRBD2 matching over 9 bases. With 0 bases clipped from V and 5 bases from J, the junction kept 6 bases outside the gene matches. CDR1 and CDR2 (germline): LGHNA, YSLEER. CDR3 length: 16 amino acids.

This clone was found a few times. The chain links TRBV7-9 to TRBJ2-1, with 11 bases matching TRBD1. Trimming cost V 5 bases and J 4 bases; bases outside gene matches: 10. Germline CDR1 reads SEHNR; CDR2 reads FQNEAQ (reference sequence). This CDR3 is 17 amino acids long. For the CDR3, the DNA is TGTGCCAGCAGCCCTGACCCGGGACAGGGGGTTTACAATGAGCAGTTCTTC. The encoded protein is CASSPDPGQGVYNEQFF.

The chain is built from TRBV12-5 and TRBJ1-6, with TRBD1 matching over 7 bases. V was clipped by 6 bases and J by 11 bases; unmatched bases: 7. The CDR3 sequence is 13 residues long. Germline CDR1 and CDR2: LGHNT and FRNRAP. CDR3 bases: TGTGCTAGTGGCCAGGGGGTGGGTACACCCCTCCACTTT. Protein product: CASGQGVGTPLHF.

This rearrangement joins TRBV25-1 to TRBJ2-7; perhaps TRBD2 as D (6 bases). Germline CDR1 MGHDK, CDR2 SYGVNS. The length of the CDR3 is 15 residues. The germline V and J ends were trimmed by 3 bases and 2 bases, with 14 bases remaining between them. CDR3 protein: CASSDPTGGTYEQYF. CDR3 DNA: TGTGCCAGCAGTGACCCTACCGGGGGAACCTACGAGCAGTACTTC.

The rearrangement uses TRBV7-9 and TRBJ2-6; perhaps TRBD2 as D (7 bases). Looked up from germline, CDR1 is SEHNR and CDR2 is FQNEAQ (reference sequence). The CDR3 totals 19 residues. Trimming shortened V by 1 base and J by 4 bases, and 20 bases separated the two germline ends. The CDR3 nucleotides read TGTGCCAGCAGCTTAGGGGCGAGGGGGGGTCGCGCCGGGGCCAACGTCCTGACTTTC. It is translated as CASSLGARGGRAGANVLTF.